The clone carrying this T cell receptor (beta chain) showed up many times. What it binds is not known. RNA transcripts provided the source from which TCR beta CDR3 regions were amplified. First-round RT-PCR with HTBI primers amplified the TCR CDR3 region. TCRdb itself ran the multiplex PCR reads through MiXCR, one entry per CDR3 protein. The sample has more than 450,000 distinct CDR3 sequences, around 13% seen once; the top ten hold 14%. PBMCs were collected from an approximately 9.4 ml volume of fresh peripheral blood. The data were obtained in a study of T cells in Graves' hyperthyroidism and ophthalmopathy. Broader study findings: In blood, most of the thyroid clonotypes expanded above 0.001 were also present.

This sequence originates from a woman in her forties with Graves' hyperthyroidism. Sequencing was done on a sample of blood.

The CDR3 reads CASSLGTSSTGELFF. The DNA for the CDR3 is TGTGCCAGCAGCTTAGGGACTAGCTCCACCGGGGAGCTGTTTTTT. J is TRBJ2-2 and V is TRBV7-2; 8 bases line up with TRBD2. The CDR3 extends over 15 amino acids. Trimming removed 1 base from V and 4 bases from J; junction bases left unmatched: 2. Germline CDR1 is SGHTA and CDR2 is FQGNSA.